This T cell receptor beta chain comes out of a study of vaccination effects on CD4 cells after COVID-19. Whole-study context: Participants were given two doses of BNT162b2 or mRNA-1273 vaccine.

This CDR3 is built from 14 residues. Trimming took 3 bases from V and 4 from J, leaving 13 bases between them. CDR1 and CDR2 from the germline V gene are SNHLY and FYNNEI. Pools of viral peptides were used by the ViraFEST assay to expand antigen-specific CD4+ T cells ahead of sequencing. On day 10 of culture, CD4+ T cells were separated out. This person caught SARS-CoV-2 sometime from March to December 2020, and PCR testing confirmed the infection. They grew two million PBMC in each well, adding approximately 10 IU/ml IL-2 and 10 ug/ml peptides. TCRdb's copy holds only in-frame clones and misses some; the assay was immunoSEQ multiplex PCR. The sample yields tens of thousands of clones, around 67% seen once. This clone has a handful of counts. Its antigen is not identified.

Sequencing used CD4+ T cells from PBMCs cultured with a peptide pool, obtained before COVID-19 vaccination. This sequence joins TRBV2 and TRBJ2-7; D is possibly TRBD1 (6 bases). This TCR was recovered from a human donor who had a prior SARS-CoV-2 infection. CDR3 sequence (DNA): TGTGCCAGCAGTGAGAACAGGGATCTGTACGAGCAGTACTTC. This sequence encodes CASSENRDLYEQYF.